This T cell receptor beta chain derives from a study of CD8 T cells in ankylosing spondylitis. Study-wide results and limits: Past studies reported some motif variants in reactive arthritis synovial fluid and blood. Characteristic of ankylosing spondylitis blood, it appeared, was a TCR beta motif comprising roughly 8 highly homologous variants. Matched ankylosing spondylitis synovial fluid reportedly showed significant enrichment of disease-linked clones.

5'-RACE, quantitative and with molecular barcodes, yielded the TCR beta libraries. MiXCR was run by TCRdb on the 5' RACE reads, yielding one entry per CDR3 protein. The repertoire consists of 650,000 to 800,000 distinct CDR3 sequences, with around 17% occurring once and the leading ten covering 15% to 20%. A few counts support this clonotype. Its antigen is not known. V was shortened by 5 bases and J by 1 base, with 14 bases between the two germline ends. The germline gives CDR1 MGHDK, CDR2 SYGVNS. The CDR3 has 16 residues. The sequence was obtained from a male donor with ankylosing spondylitis. The V gene is TRBV25-1, the J gene TRBJ2-2, with D uncertain. The material sequenced was blood, either unsorted or a sorted T cell fraction (not recorded which). The CDR3 bases are TGTGCCAGCAGTCACCATAGGACGGGGAACACCGGGGAGCTGTTTTTT. It is translated as CASSHHRTGNTGELFF. Supplemented by reference TRBV25-1 and TRBJ2-2, the full variable domain reads EADIYQTPRYLVIGTGKKITLECSQTMGHDKMYWYQQDPGMELHLIHYSYGVNSTEKGDLSSESTVSRIRTEHFPLTLESARPSHTSQYLCASSHHRTGNTGELFFGEGSRLTVL.